These T cell receptor beta chains were read from a single sample in a study of blood T cell repertoires in COVID-19. The table came from immunoSEQ multiplex PCR; TCRdb's copy has only in-frame clones and leaves some out. The sample contains about 110,000 clones, about 88% of which appear only once. The source material was peripheral blood. The receptors shown here come from a woman aged 45-65 years with acute or convalescent COVID-19. Both conserved end residues are part of each CDR3. D genes are given only for firm matches. A clone size is listed for some rows: how often the clone was seen (once, few, many), or a class if it is expanded.

.	TRBV5-4	TRBJ2-1	.	TGTGCCAGCAGCACCCAAGCCGCCCTAGCAAATGAGCAGTTCTTC	CASSTQAALANEQFF
.	TRBV13	TRBJ1-5	.	TGTGCCAGCAGCTTTGGGACCGCGGGGGGGCAGCCCCAGCATTTT	CASSFGTAGGQPQHF
TRBD2	TRBV5-1	TRBJ2-5	.	TGCGCCAGCAGCCTGACTAGCGGGAGGGCCCTAGAGACCCAGTACTTC	CASSLTSGRALETQYF
.	TRBV18	TRBJ2-1	.	TGTGCCAGCTCACCCCCTAGTCTAGGTGATGAGCAGTTCTTC	CASSPPSLGDEQFF
TRBD1	TRBV27	TRBJ2-2	.	TGTGCCAGCAGCCAGGAGAAGGCAGGGGGCTACACCGGGGAGCTGTTTTTT	CASSQEKAGGYTGELFF
TRBD1	TRBV3-1/TRBV3-2	TRBJ1-1	.	TGTGCCAGCAGCCAAGAGTTGGGGACAGGGAACACTGAAGCTTTCTTT	CASSQELGTGNTEAFF
TRBD2	TRBV19	TRBJ2-1	.	TGTGCCGCTTCTTCAGCGGGACCTACGGGGTGGTCCAATGAGCAGTTCTTC	CAASSAGPTGWSNEQFF
.	TRBV30	TRBJ1-6	.	TGTGCCTGGAGTGCGACAGTGTATAATTCACCCCTCCACTTT	CAWSATVYNSPLHF
TRBD1	TRBV2	TRBJ1-5	once	TGTGCCAGCAGTCAAAGGACAGGGGTGGGATACCAGCCCCAGCATTTT	CASSQRTGVGYQPQHF
TRBD1	TRBV5-8	TRBJ2-6	.	TGTGCCAGCAGTTTCTCGGGACAGGGGTCGACTGGGGCCAACGTCCTGACTTTC	CASSFSGQGSTGANVLTF
TRBD2	TRBV27	TRBJ2-7	once	TGTGCCAGCAGTTCCCAAATCGGGGTAGCGGGAGGAGGCGAGCAGTACTTC	CASSSQIGVAGGGEQYF
TRBD2	TRBV5-1	TRBJ2-3	.	TGCGCCAGCAGCTCGGGAGCGGGAGTAGGGAAAGATACGCAGTATTTT	CASSSGAGVGKDTQYF
TRBD1	TRBV5-6	TRBJ1-1	.	TGTGCCAGCAGCTTGGAGTTTTGGACAGGGGGCACTGAAGCTTTCTTT	CASSLEFWTGGTEAFF
.	TRBV6-5	TRBJ1-2	once	TGTGCCAGCAGTTACTCGATCCAGTATGGCTACACCTTC	CASSYSIQYGYTF
.	TRBV10-1	TRBJ1-2	.	TGCGCCAGCAGTCCCCGGGGTTACAATCCGAGCTATGGCTACACCTTC	CASSPRGYNPSYGYTF
TRBD1	TRBV7-6	TRBJ1-2	few	TGTGCCAGCAGCCCAACGGACAGGGAGAAGGCTAACTATGGCTACACCTTC	CASSPTDREKANYGYTF
.	TRBV18	TRBJ2-7	.	TGTGCCAGCTCACCACCGCGCGGAGTCTCCTACGAGCAGTACTTC	CASSPPRGVSYEQYF
TRBD2	TRBV3-1/TRBV3-2	TRBJ2-3	.	TGTGCCAGCAGCCAAGATATAGCGGGGTCCACAGATACGCAGTATTTT	CASSQDIAGSTDTQYF
.	TRBV6-5	TRBJ2-4	.	TGTGCCAGCAGGGGCATTGCTTCCAAAAACATTCAGTACTTC	CASRGIASKNIQYF
.	TRBV28	TRBJ2-4	.	TGTGCCAGCAGTCCAGGGTATCCCAAAAACATTCAGTACTTC	CASSPGYPKNIQYF
.	TRBV5-4	TRBJ2-7	.	TGTGCCAGCAGCCCCTGGCGTAGCGAGAGCTCCTACGAGCAGTACTTC	CASSPWRSESSYEQYF
.	TRBV2	TRBJ1-2	.	TGTGCCAGCAGTGAGAACGTGATAGGCGGCCGGCGAGAAGGCTACACCTTC	CASSENVIGGRREGYTF
.	TRBV12-3/TRBV12-4	TRBJ1-2	once	TGTGCCAGCTCTCCTCGGGACTATGGCTACACCTTC	CASSPRDYGYTF
TRBD1	TRBV7-9	TRBJ2-5	.	TGTGCCAGCAGCCTAGCCGGGACAGGGGCAGAGACCCAGTACTTC	CASSLAGTGAETQYF
.	TRBV6-5	TRBJ2-2	.	TGTGCCAGCAGTATCGACTTCACCGGGGAGCTGTTTTTT	CASSIDFTGELFF
.	TRBV4-2	TRBJ2-2	.	TGTGCCAGCAGCCAAGATGGGGGTGGAGGGCAAGTTGGCGCCGGGGAGCTGTTTTTT	CASSQDGGGGQVGAGELFF
TRBD2	TRBV2	TRBJ2-5	.	TGTGCCAGCAGTGTTTCCAGCGGGAGTGGAGAGACCCAGTACTTC	CASSVSSGSGETQYF